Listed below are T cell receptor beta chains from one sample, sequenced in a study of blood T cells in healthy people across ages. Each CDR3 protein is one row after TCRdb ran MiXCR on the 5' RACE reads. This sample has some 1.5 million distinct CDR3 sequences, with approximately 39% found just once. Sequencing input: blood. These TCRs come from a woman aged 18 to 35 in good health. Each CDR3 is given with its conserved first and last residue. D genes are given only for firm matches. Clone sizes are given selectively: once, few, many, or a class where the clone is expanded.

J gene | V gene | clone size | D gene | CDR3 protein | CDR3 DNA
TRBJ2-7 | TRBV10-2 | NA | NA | CASSEFGGTYEQYF | TGCGCCAGCAGTGAGTTCGGAGGAACCTACGAGCAGTACTTC
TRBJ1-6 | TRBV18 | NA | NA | CASSPGLSALHF | TGTGCCAGCTCACCAGGTCTTTCGGCCCTCCACTTT
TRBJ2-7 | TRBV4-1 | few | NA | CASSQVSAGASNYEQYF | TGCGCCAGCAGCCAAGTATCCGCAGGGGCCTCCAACTACGAGCAGTACTTC
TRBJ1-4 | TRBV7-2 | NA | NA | CASSLNLGARLLFF | TGTGCCAGCAGCCTCAACCTCGGGGCGCGCTTGCTGTTTTTT
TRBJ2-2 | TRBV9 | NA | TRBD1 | CASSATGGHTGELFF | TGTGCCAGCAGCGCCACAGGGGGCCACACCGGGGAGCTGTTTTTT
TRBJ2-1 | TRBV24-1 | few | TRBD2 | CATGTSGASYNEQFF | TGTGCCACCGGGACTAGCGGGGCTTCCTACAATGAGCAGTTCTTC
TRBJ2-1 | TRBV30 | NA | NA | CAGHLYNEQFF | TGTGCCGGCCACCTCTACAATGAGCAGTTCTTC
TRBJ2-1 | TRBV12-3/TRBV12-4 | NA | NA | CASSPSANEQFF | TGTGCCAGCAGTCCTTCAGCTAATGAGCAGTTCTTC
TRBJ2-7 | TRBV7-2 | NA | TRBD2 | CASSLRGLAGVVSYEQYF | TGTGCCAGCAGCCTCCGCGGTCTAGCGGGGGTCGTTTCCTACGAGCAGTACTTC
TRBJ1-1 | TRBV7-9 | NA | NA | CASTEAAGSTEAFF | TGTGCCAGCACCGAAGCGGCAGGGAGCACTGAAGCTTTCTTT
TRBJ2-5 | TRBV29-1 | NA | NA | CSVSQPQETQYF | TGCAGCGTTTCCCAGCCCCAAGAGACCCAGTACTTC
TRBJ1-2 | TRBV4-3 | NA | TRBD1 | CASSQEWSGGARGSTF | TGCGCCAGCAGCCAAGAATGGTCAGGGGGCGCGCGGGGCTCCACCTTC
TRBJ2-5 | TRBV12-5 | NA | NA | CASGLVLRPYQETQYF | TGTGCTAGTGGTTTGGTACTCCGGCCCTACCAAGAGACCCAGTACTTC
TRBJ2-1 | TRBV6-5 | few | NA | CASSARGEYNEQFF | TGTGCCAGCAGTGCCCGGGGAGAATACAATGAGCAGTTCTTC
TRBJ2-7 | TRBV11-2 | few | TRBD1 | CASSPGAGQGSQYF | TGTGCCAGCAGCCCCGGCGCGGGACAGGGGTCCCAGTACTTC
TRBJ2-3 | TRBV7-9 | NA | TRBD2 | CASSSRAGLAGSDTQYF | TGTGCCAGCAGCTCAAGGGCGGGACTAGCGGGATCAGATACGCAGTATTTT
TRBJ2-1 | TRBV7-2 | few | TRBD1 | CASSRQGTGGYNEQFF | TGTGCCAGCAGCCGGCAAGGGACAGGGGGCTACAATGAGCAGTTCTTC
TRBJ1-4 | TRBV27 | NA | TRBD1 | CASSHQGGYEKLFF | TGTGCCAGCTCCCACCAGGGGGGTTACGAAAAACTGTTTTTT
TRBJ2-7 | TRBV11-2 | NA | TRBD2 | CASSLVSGSTEQYF | TGTGCCAGCAGCTTAGTTAGCGGGAGCACTGAGCAGTACTTC
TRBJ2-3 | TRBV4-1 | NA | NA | CASSPQGRETDTQYF | TGCGCCAGCAGCCCTCAAGGCAGGGAGACAGATACGCAGTATTTT
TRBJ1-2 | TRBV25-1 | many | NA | CASSELGNYGYTF | TGTGCCAGCAGTGAACTGGGTAACTATGGCTACACCTTC
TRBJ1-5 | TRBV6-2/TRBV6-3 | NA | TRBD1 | CASSTGHAGGLSNQPQHF | TGTGCCAGCTCTACGGGCCATGCAGGGGGACTGTCCAATCAGCCCCAGCATTTT
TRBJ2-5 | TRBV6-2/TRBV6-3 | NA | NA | CASTSTLETQYF | TGTGCCAGCACCTCAACCTTAGAGACCCAGTACTTC
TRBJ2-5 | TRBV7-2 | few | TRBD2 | CASSLGALAGVSRQETQYF | TGTGCCAGCAGCTTAGGGGCACTAGCGGGAGTATCTCGGCAAGAGACCCAGTACTTC
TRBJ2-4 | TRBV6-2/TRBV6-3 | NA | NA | CASSYRTLAKNIQYF | TGTGCCAGTAGTTACCGAACCCTAGCCAAAAACATTCAGTACTTC
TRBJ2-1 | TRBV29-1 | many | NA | CSVAAGYNEQFF | TGCAGCGTTGCGGCGGGATACAATGAGCAGTTCTTC
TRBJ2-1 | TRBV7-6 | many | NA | CASSSLRGNSYNEQFF | TGTGCCAGCAGCTCCCTCCGGGGAAACTCCTACAATGAGCAGTTCTTC
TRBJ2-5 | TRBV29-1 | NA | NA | CSVDGPGGETQYF | TGCAGCGTTGATGGGCCCGGCGGGGAGACCCAGTACTTC
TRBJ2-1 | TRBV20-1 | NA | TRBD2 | CSASHRLAGRINEQFF | TGCAGTGCTAGCCATCGACTAGCGGGAAGAATTAATGAGCAGTTCTTC
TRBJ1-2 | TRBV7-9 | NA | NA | CASRQDGYYGYTF | TGTGCCAGCCGTCAGGACGGATACTATGGCTACACCTTC
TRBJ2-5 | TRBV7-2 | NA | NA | CASSLDYSGLETQYF | TGTGCCAGCAGCTTAGATTATAGCGGATTAGAGACCCAGTACTTC
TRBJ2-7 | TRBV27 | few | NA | CASSGGDNSPYEQYF | TGTGCCAGCAGTGGTGGGGACAACTCACCCTACGAGCAGTACTTC
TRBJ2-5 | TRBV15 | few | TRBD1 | CATSRDPTGGETQYF | TGTGCCACCAGCAGAGATCCCACAGGGGGAGAGACCCAGTACTTC
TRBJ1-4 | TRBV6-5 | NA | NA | CASSYAWGYEKLFF | TGTGCCAGCAGTTACGCGTGGGGATATGAAAAACTGTTTTTT
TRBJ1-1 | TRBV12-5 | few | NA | CASGLENTEAFF | TGTGCTAGTGGTTTAGAGAACACTGAAGCTTTCTTT
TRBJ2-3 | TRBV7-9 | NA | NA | CASSPPRLASADTQYF | TGTGCCAGCAGCCCCCCCAGGCTCGCTTCCGCAGATACGCAGTATTTT
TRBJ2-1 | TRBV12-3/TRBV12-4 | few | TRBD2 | CASSSWGGEHNEQFF | TGTGCCAGCAGTTCCTGGGGGGGTGAGCACAATGAGCAGTTCTTC
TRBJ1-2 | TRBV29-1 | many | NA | CSVDGDRFGYTF | TGCAGCGTTGACGGGGACCGGTTTGGCTACACCTTC
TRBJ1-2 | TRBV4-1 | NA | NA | CASSQERNGYTF | TGCGCCAGCAGCCAAGAACGAAATGGCTACACCTTC
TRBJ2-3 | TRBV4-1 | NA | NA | CASSQDGRPSTDTQYF | TGCGCCAGCAGCCAAGATGGTCGGCCGAGCACAGATACGCAGTATTTT
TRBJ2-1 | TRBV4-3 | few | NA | CASSQFGTAVNNEQFF | TGCGCCAGCAGCCAGTTCGGGACTGCGGTGAACAATGAGCAGTTCTTC
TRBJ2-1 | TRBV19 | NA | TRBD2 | CASSLEAGSGYNEQFF | TGTGCCAGCTCCTTAGAAGCGGGGTCGGGTTACAATGAGCAGTTCTTC
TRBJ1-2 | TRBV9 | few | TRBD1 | CASSVGGERPWDSYGYTF | TGTGCCAGCAGCGTAGGAGGGGAAAGGCCCTGGGACAGCTATGGCTACACCTTC
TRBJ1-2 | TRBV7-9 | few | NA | CASSTRPDGYTF | TGTGCCAGCAGCACTCGACCGGATGGCTACACCTTC
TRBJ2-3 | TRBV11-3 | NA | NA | CASSPGDRTSDTQYF | TGTGCCAGCAGCCCCGGGGACCGCACATCGGATACGCAGTATTTT
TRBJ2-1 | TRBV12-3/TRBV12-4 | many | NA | CASTLGDEQFF | TGTGCCAGCACTCTAGGGGATGAGCAGTTCTTC
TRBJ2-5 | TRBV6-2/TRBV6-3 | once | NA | CASSSRSQVQYF | TGTGCCAGCAGTTCCCGGTCCCAGGTGCAGTACTTC
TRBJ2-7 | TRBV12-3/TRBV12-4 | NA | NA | CASSLRLMGPHYEQYF | TGTGCCAGCAGTTTAAGGTTGATGGGTCCACACTACGAGCAGTACTTC
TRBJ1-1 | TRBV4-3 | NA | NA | CASSQEAMGAVGTEAFF | TGCGCCAGCAGCCAAGAGGCAATGGGTGCTGTGGGGACTGAAGCTTTCTTT
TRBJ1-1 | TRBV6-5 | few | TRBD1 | CASSYSTGTLGGAFF | TGTGCCAGCAGTTACTCGACAGGGACTCTCGGGGGCGCTTTCTTT
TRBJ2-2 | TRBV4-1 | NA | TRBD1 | CASSQDDRVTGELFF | TGCGCCAGCAGCCAAGACGACAGGGTCACCGGGGAGCTGTTTTTT
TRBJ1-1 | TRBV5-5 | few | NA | CASSLGSTPTEAFF | TGTGCCAGCAGCTTGGGGAGTACTCCGACTGAAGCTTTCTTT
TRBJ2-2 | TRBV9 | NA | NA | CASSVPTTSNTGELFF | TGTGCCAGCAGCGTACCGACAACTTCGAACACCGGGGAGCTGTTTTTT
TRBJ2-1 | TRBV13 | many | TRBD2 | CASSLLAGGSSYNEQFF | TGTGCCAGCAGCTTACTAGCGGGAGGGAGCTCCTACAATGAGCAGTTCTTC
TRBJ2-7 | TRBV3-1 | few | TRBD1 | CASSPPDRGSYEQYF | TGTGCCAGCAGCCCGCCGGACAGGGGATCCTACGAGCAGTACTTC
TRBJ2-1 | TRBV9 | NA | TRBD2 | CAGSVGLAGGSRNEQFF | TGTGCCGGCAGCGTAGGACTAGCGGGAGGGAGTCGGAATGAGCAGTTCTTC
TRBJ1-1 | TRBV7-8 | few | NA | CASSLWARQNTEAFF | TGTGCCAGCAGCTTATGGGCCAGACAGAACACTGAAGCTTTCTTT